Shown below are 8 T cell receptor beta chains from a single sample sequenced in a study of blood T cell repertoires in COVID-19. TCRdb's table, derived via immunoSEQ multiplex PCR, lists solely in-frame clones and lacks some. This repertoire shows roughly 100,000 clones, 87% found once; its top ten account for just over 3%. The sequenced material came from peripheral blood. Receptors were obtained from a man over 45 in a cohort sampled during active COVID-19.

This clone was seen at least ten times. The chain has TRBV6-1 and TRBJ1-5, with D tentatively TRBD1 (6 bases). The ends were cut back, 2 bases at V and 1 base at J, with 9 bases in the middle. The CDR3 spans 15 residues. Germline CDR1 reads MNHNS; CDR2 reads SASEGT. The DNA for the CDR3 is TGTGCCAGCAGTGAAAACAGGGCGAGCAATCAGCCCCAGCATTTT. This sequence encodes CASSENRASNQPQHF.

This sequence joins TRBV5-1 and TRBJ2-1, with TRBD1 matching 9 bases. Germline CDR1 reads SGHRS; CDR2 reads YFSETQ. Trimming cost V 0 bases and J 7 bases; bases outside gene matches: 5. The CDR3 has 15 residues. The CDR3 is CASSLDRGLINEQFF. CDR3 DNA: TGCGCCAGCAGCTTGGACAGGGGGCTAATTAATGAGCAGTTCTTC.

This chain connects TRBV6-5 to TRBJ2-1; perhaps TRBD1 as D (5 bases). This CDR3 has 15 amino acids. Trimming shortened V by 7 bases and J by 1 base, and 14 bases separated the two germline ends. Per germline, CDR1 MNHEY and CDR2 SVGAGI. The DNA for the CDR3 is TGTGCCAGCACCTTGATGACAGTTTCCTACAATGAGCAGTTCTTC. Residues: CASTLMTVSYNEQFF.

The gene calls are TRBV5-4 and TRBJ2-3; TRBD2 might be the D (5 bases). CDR3 length: 15 residues. The ends were cut back, 4 bases at V and 4 bases at J, with 16 bases in the middle. Germline V gives CDR1 SGHNT, CDR2 YYREEE (reference sequence). The CDR3 region has the DNA TGTGCCAGCAGCCCGCGGGCCGTGGATTCAGATACGCAGTATTTT. Residues: CASSPRAVDSDTQYF.

This clone is a singleton in its sample. This rearrangement joins TRBV7-9 to TRBJ2-5, with a weak D call TRBD2 (5 bases). V was shortened by 2 bases and J by 7 bases, with 14 bases between the two germline ends. The CDR3 is 14 residues long. CDR1 and CDR2 from the germline V gene are SEHNR and FQNEAQ (reference sequence). CDR3 region: CASSLSGVAGTQYF. The CDR3 bases are TGTGCCAGCAGCTTATCCGGGGTGGCGGGGACCCAGTACTTC.

V gene TRBV4-1 combines with J gene TRBJ1-2, with TRBD1 as a possible D gene (6 bases). The CDR3 loop spans 17 amino acids. The ends were cut back, 1 base at V and 1 base at J, with 16 bases in the middle. Germline V gene lookup returns CDR1 MGHRA and CDR2 YSYEKL. The CDR3 reads CASSQAAGTNLNYGYTF. DNA of the CDR3: TGCGCCAGCAGCCAAGCAGCCGGGACAAACCTTAACTATGGCTACACCTTC.

This chain connects TRBV5-1 to TRBJ2-1; tentative D call: TRBD2 (5 bases). Germline CDR1 reads SGHRS; CDR2 reads YFSETQ. This CDR3 spans 13 amino acids. Trimming took 0 bases from V and 10 from J, leaving 11 bases between them. Written as DNA, the CDR3 is TGCGCCAGCAGCTTGGGTCGGGATTCGGAGCAGTTCTTC. Amino acids: CASSLGRDSEQFF.

This chain joins TRBV19 and TRBJ1-1; possibly TRBD1 for D (6 bases). Germline loops: CDR1 LNHDA, CDR2 SQIVND (reference sequence). V lost 4 bases and J lost 2, with 11 bases in between. The CDR3 runs 14 residues. In DNA form, the CDR3 reads TGTGCCAGTAGTACTACAGGGACAAACACTGAAGCTTTCTTT. Its translation is CASSTTGTNTEAFF.